This T cell receptor beta chain was documented in a study of blood T cells in healthy people across ages. This clonotype was seen a handful of times. What it recognizes is unknown. With a J-beta primer mix and a sample-barcoded 5' primer, a second PCR ran about 7 to 11 cycles. TCRdb re-called the 5' RACE reads with MiXCR, one entry per CDR3 protein. There are 550,000 to 800,000 distinct CDR3 sequences in the sample; more than 20% occur only once, and 3.5% to 4% lies in the top ten. The germline CDR1 and CDR2 sequences are DFQATT and SNEGSKA (reference sequence). Trimming cost V 2 bases and J 0 bases, with 9 bases left between them. CDR3 length: 14 amino acids. Those donating, healthy Caucasian individuals from Russia, were aged roughly 6 to 100. Points from the study as a whole: Relative to aged donors, long-lived donors carried more naive CD4+ cells and displayed higher diversity. Diversity estimates from one million T cells were considered underestimates.

The specimen sequenced was blood. The rearrangement joins TRBV20-1 to TRBJ2-3, with D perhaps given as TRBD1 or TRBD2 (5 bases each). The TCR sequence derives from a man in his 70s in good health. CDR3 nucleotides: TGCAGTGCTAGAAGGGGAGCTAGCACAGATACGCAGTATTTT. Protein: CSARRGASTDTQYF.